These 13 T cell receptor beta chains share one sample of origin, sequenced in a study of CD8+ T cells in alopecia areata. The authors extracted RNA and reverse transcribed it into cDNA as the sequencing template. The protocol was immunoSEQ multiplex PCR, while the TCRdb copy is restricted to in-frame clones and leaves out a portion. The sample lists 150,000 or so clones, more than 40% occurring once. Specimen: CD4+ T cells sorted from blood. These receptors were obtained from a human donor with alopecia areata.

The V call is TRBV30, the J call TRBJ2-1; 7 bases map to TRBD1. Trimming removed 2 bases from V and 4 bases from J; junction bases left unmatched: 5. The CDR3 has 14 amino acids. The germline CDR1 and CDR2 sequences are GTSNPN and SVGIG (reference sequence). CDR3 nucleotides: TGTGCCTGGAGTCTAGGGGGCCCATACAATGAGCAGTTCTTC. Translation gives CAWSLGGPYNEQFF.

V and J are TRBV29-1 and TRBJ1-1, with a possible D match to TRBD1 (6 bases). Trimming took 4 bases from V and 3 from J, leaving 15 bases between them. CDR1 and CDR2 from the germline V gene are SQVTM and ANQGSEA. The length of the CDR3 is 14 residues. The CDR3 DNA sequence: TGCAGCGTTGCCCGAGGGGGTTTTGACACTGAAGCTTTCTTT. Its translation is CSVARGGFDTEAFF.

This chain uses TRBV29-1 with TRBJ2-3; D perhaps matches TRBD1 (6 bases). Trimming removed 6 bases at V and 0 bases at J, with 10 bases between. This CDR3 comprises 13 residues. CDR1 and CDR2 from the germline V gene are SQVTM and ANQGSEA. This CDR3 reads CSVQGLSTDTQYF. The CDR3 nucleotides read TGCAGCGTGCAGGGGCTGAGCACAGATACGCAGTATTTT.

This clone was found a few times. The V call is TRBV28, the J call TRBJ2-4, with 7 bases lining up with TRBD1. J lost 0 bases, V lost 10 bases, and 6 bases had no gene match. This CDR3 is 14 amino acids long. CDR1 MDHEN and CDR2 SYDVKM come from the germline V gene. The CDR3 is CATEDRIAKNIQYF. CDR3 coding DNA: TGTGCCACCGAGGACAGGATAGCCAAAAACATTCAGTACTTC.

The V and J genes are TRBV9 and TRBJ2-6; 13 nucleotides line up with TRBD2. This CDR3 spans 18 amino acids. The germline CDR1 and CDR2 sequences are SGDLS and YYNGEE. Trimming cost V 3 bases and J 4 bases; bases outside gene matches: 7. The CDR3 DNA is TGTGCCAGCAGCGCTAGACTAGCGGGAGGTTCCGGGGCCAACGTCCTGACTTTC. Its translation is CASSARLAGGSGANVLTF. Together with reference TRBV9 and TRBJ2-6, the CDR3 gives the full variable domain: DSGVTQTPKHLITATGQRVTLRCSPRSGDLSVYWYQQSLDQGLQFLIQYYNGEERAKGNILERFSAQQFPDLHSELNLSSLELGDSALYFCASSARLAGGSGANVLTFGAGSRLTVL.

The genes are TRBV7-8 and TRBJ2-6; D gene unclear. The CDR3 loop spans 16 amino acids. The V gene lost 5 bases and the J gene lost 0 bases, with 11 bases spanning the gap. Germline V gives CDR1 SGHVS, CDR2 FQNEAQ. The CDR3 nucleotides read TGTGCCAGCAGCATCTTGGCCGTCTCTGGGGCCAACGTCCTGACTTTC. This gives the protein CASSILAVSGANVLTF.

The chain links TRBV6-5 to TRBJ2-1; no clear D gene. The CDR3 has 15 residues. The V gene's germline CDR1 is MNHEY and CDR2 SVGAGI. V was pared by 0 bases and J by 0 bases, with 6 bases between. The CDR3 nucleotides read TGTGCCAGCAGTTACTCGGACCGCTCCTACAATGAGCAGTTCTTC. It is translated as CASSYSDRSYNEQFF.

The V call is TRBV5-1, the J call TRBJ2-5; D possibly matches TRBD1 or TRBD2 (6 bases each). CDR1 is SGHRS and CDR2 is YFSETQ in the germline V gene. The germline V and J ends were trimmed by 0 bases and 5 bases, with 14 bases remaining between them. This CDR3 is built from 15 residues. CDR3 residues: CASSLAPTGRETQYF. As DNA, the CDR3 is TGCGCCAGCAGCTTGGCCCCTACAGGGAGGGAGACCCAGTACTTC.

V gene TRBV27 combines with J gene TRBJ2-1; D tentatively fits TRBD1 or TRBD2 (5 bases each). CDR3 length: 17 residues. Looked up from germline, CDR1 is MNHEY and CDR2 is SMNVEV (reference sequence). Trimming shortened V by 5 bases and J by 1 base, and 18 bases separated the two germline ends. CDR3 sequence: CASSTRGAAGSYNEQFF. CDR3 nucleotides: TGTGCCAGCAGTACCCGGGGCGCCGCGGGTTCCTACAATGAGCAGTTCTTC.

The chain joins TRBV28 to TRBJ2-1, with a possible D match to TRBD1 (5 bases). V was clipped by 3 bases and J by 8 bases, with 17 bases between them. The CDR3 length is 15 residues. Per germline, CDR1 MDHEN and CDR2 SYDVKM. The CDR3: CASSFAVRVFDEQFF. CDR3 nucleotide sequence: TGTGCCAGCAGTTTTGCGGTCAGGGTTTTCGATGAGCAGTTCTTC.

The chain carries TRBV18 and TRBJ1-4, with D possibly TRBD1 on 5 matching bases. CDR1 KGHSH and CDR2 LQKENI come from the germline V gene. The CDR3 spans 16 residues. The V end was cut by 3 bases, the J end by 0 bases, with 11 bases between. The CDR3 nucleotides are TGTGCCAGCTCACCCCGGGGCCGTACAACTAATGAAAAACTGTTTTTT. It yields the protein CASSPRGRTTNEKLFF.

This chain uses TRBV6-1 with TRBJ2-1, with D perhaps TRBD2 (6 bases). Trimming stripped 4 bases from V and 9 bases from J, with 7 bases between. CDR1 is MNHNS and CDR2 is SASEGT in the germline V gene. CDR3 size: 11 residues. DNA for the CDR3: TGTGCCAGCAGTGGACTAGTTGAGCAGTTCTTC. Translating it yields CASSGLVEQFF.

This chain connects TRBV27 to TRBJ2-5, with a weak D call TRBD2 (5 bases). This CDR3 has 15 residues. V gave up 5 bases and J gave up 2 bases, with 15 bases separating them. The V gene's germline CDR1 is MNHEY and CDR2 SMNVEV (reference sequence). The CDR3 sequence is CASSLRRTGQETQYF. CDR3 DNA: TGTGCCAGCAGTCTAAGAAGGACTGGACAAGAGACCCAGTACTTC.